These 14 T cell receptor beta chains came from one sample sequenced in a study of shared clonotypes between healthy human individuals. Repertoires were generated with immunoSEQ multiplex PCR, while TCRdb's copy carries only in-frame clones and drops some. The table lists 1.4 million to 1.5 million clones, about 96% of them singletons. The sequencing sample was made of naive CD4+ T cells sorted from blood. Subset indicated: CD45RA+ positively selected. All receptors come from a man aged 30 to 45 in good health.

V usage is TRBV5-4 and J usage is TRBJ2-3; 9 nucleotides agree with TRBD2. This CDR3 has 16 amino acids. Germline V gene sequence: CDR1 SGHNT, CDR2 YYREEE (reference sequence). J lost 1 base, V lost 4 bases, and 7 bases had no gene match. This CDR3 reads CASSRPREGGTDTQYF. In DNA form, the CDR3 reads TGTGCCAGCAGCCGTCCGCGGGAGGGGGGCACAGATACGCAGTATTTT.

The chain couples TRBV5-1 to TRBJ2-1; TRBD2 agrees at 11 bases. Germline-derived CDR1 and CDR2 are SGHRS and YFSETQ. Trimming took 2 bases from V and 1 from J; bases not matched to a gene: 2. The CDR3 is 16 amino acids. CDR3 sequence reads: CASSFSSGRSYNEQFF. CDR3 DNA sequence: TGCGCCAGCAGCTTTTCTAGCGGGAGGTCCTACAATGAGCAGTTCTTC.

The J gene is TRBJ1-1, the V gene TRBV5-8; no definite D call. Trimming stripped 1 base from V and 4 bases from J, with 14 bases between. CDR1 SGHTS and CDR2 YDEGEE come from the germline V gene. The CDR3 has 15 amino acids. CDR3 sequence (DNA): TGTGCCAGCAGCTTGTTGTTCGGATTAAGCACTGAAGCTTTCTTT. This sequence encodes CASSLLFGLSTEAFF.

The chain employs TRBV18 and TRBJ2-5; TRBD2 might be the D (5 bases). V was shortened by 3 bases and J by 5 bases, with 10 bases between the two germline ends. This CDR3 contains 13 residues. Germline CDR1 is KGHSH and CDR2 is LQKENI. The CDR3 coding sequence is TGTGCCAGCTCACCTGAGGGTCTGGAGACCCAGTACTTC. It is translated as CASSPEGLETQYF.

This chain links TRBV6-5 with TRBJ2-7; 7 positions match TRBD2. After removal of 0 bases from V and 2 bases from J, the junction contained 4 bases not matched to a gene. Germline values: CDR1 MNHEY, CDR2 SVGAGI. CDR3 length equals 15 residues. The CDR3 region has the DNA TGTGCCAGCAGTTACTCATGGGGGGGGGCCTACGAGCAGTACTTC. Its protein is CASSYSWGGAYEQYF.

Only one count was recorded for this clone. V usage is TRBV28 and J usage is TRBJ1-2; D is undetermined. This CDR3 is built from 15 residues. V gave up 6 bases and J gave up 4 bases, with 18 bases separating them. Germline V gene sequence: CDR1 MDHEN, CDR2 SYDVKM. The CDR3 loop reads CASSRRTGWGYGYTF. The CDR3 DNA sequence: TGTGCCAGCAGCAGACGAACCGGATGGGGCTATGGCTACACCTTC.

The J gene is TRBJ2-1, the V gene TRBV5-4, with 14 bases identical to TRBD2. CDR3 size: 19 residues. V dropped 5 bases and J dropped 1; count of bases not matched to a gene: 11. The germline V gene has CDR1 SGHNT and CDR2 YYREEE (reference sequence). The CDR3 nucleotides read TGTGCCAGCAGTTTTCCGGGACTAGCGGGAGTAGTTTCCTACAATGAGCAGTTCTTC. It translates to CASSFPGLAGVVSYNEQFF.

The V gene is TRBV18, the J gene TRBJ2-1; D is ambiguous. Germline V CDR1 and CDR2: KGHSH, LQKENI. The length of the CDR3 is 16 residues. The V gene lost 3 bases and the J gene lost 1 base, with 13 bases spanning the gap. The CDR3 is CASSPRKGNSYNEQFF. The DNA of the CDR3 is TGTGCCAGCTCACCCAGAAAGGGAAATTCCTACAATGAGCAGTTCTTC.

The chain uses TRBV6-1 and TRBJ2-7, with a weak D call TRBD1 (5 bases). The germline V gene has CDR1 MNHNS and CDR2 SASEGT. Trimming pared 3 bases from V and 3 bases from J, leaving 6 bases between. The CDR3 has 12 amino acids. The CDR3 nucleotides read TGTGCCAGCAGTGACAGGGTCTACGAGCAGTACTTC. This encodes CASSDRVYEQYF.

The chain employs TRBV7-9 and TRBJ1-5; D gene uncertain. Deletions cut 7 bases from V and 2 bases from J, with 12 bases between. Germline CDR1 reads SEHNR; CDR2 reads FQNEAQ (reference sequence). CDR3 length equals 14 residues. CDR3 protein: CASNRGEGNQPQHF. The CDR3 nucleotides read TGTGCCAGCAACCGGGGAGAGGGCAATCAGCCCCAGCATTTT.

The CDR3 DNA reads TGTGCCAGCAGCCGCGAGGCGGGGAACACCGGGGAGCTGTTTTTT. It encodes CASSREAGNTGELFF. V is TRBV11-3 and J is TRBJ2-2; possibly TRBD2 for D (5 bases). The CDR3 sequence is 15 residues long. Per germline, CDR1 SGHNT and CDR2 YENEEA. The V gene lost 5 bases and the J gene lost 1 base, with 11 bases spanning the gap.

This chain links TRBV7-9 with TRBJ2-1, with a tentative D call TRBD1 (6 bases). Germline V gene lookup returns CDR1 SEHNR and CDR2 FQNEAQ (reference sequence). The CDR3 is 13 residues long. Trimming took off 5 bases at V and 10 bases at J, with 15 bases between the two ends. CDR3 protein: CASSDLTDREQFF. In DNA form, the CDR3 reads TGTGCCAGCAGCGACCTGACCGACAGGGAGCAGTTCTTC.

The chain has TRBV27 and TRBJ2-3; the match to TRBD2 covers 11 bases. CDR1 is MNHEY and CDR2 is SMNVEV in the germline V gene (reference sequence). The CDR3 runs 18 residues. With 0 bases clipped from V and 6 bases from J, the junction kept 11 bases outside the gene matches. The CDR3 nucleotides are TGTGCCAGCAGTTTATCCTGGTTGGCTAGCGGGAGGATTGATACGCAGTATTTT. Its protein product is CASSLSWLASGRIDTQYF.

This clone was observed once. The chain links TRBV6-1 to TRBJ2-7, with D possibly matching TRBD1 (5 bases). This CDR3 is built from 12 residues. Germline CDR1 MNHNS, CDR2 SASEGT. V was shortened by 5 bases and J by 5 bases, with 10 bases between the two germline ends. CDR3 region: CASSLTVHEQYF. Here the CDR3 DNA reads TGTGCCAGCAGTTTGACAGTCCACGAGCAGTACTTC.